This paragraph reports one T cell receptor (beta chain). Germline V lookup: CDR1 SGHTS, CDR2 YDEGEE. The V and J ends lost 2 bases and 4 bases, in that order; junction bases with no gene match: 6. CDR3 length: 15 residues. The data stem from a study of blood T cell repertoires in COVID-19. Study in general: Acute and convalescent COVID-19 specimens originated in the United States, Italy and Spain. The cDNA or gDNA used as material had been derived from T cells, B-cell-depleted T cells, or PBMCs.

Per the authors' pipeline: It was from reference gene primer amplification that nucleated cell counts were estimated. Sequencing was performed with immunoSEQ multiplex PCR; in TCRdb, only in-frame clones are kept and a portion is missing. The DNA gave D and trimming, while V, J and clone size come from that table. The sample lists fewer than 110,000 clones, 87% seen once, with 3.1% in the top ten. The clonotype comes from a man aged 50 or older in a cohort sampled during active COVID-19. Sequenced material: peripheral blood. V usage is TRBV5-8 and J usage is TRBJ2-5; TRBD1 agrees at 9 bases. DNA of the CDR3: TGTGCCAGCAGCTTTGGGACAGGGAGTCGAGAGACCCAGTACTTC. It translates to CASSFGTGSRETQYF. The entire variable domain, with the rest obtained from reference TRBV5-8 and TRBJ2-5, is as follows: EAGVTQSPTHLIKTRGQQATLRCSPISGHTSVYWYQQALGLGLQFLLWYDEGEERNRGNFPPRFSGRQFPNYSSELNVNALELEDSALYLCASSFGTGSRETQYFGPGTRLLVL.